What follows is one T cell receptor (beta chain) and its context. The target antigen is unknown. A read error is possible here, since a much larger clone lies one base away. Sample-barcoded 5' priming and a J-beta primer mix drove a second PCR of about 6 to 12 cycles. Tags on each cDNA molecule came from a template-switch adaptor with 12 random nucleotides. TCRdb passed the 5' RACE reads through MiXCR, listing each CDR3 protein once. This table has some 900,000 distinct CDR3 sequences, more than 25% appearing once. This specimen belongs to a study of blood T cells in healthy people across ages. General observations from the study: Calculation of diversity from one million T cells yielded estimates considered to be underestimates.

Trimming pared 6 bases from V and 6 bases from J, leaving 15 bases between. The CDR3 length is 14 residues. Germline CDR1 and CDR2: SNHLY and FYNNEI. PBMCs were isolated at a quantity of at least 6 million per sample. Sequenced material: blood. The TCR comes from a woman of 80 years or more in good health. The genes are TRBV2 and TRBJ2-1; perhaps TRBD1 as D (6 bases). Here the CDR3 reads CASSKGVYCNEQFF. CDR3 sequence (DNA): TGTGCCAGCAGCAAGGGGGTGTACTGCAATGAGCAGTTCTTC.